This TCR beta chain was profiled in a study of immune cell composition in non-small cell lung cancer. Study-level background: Histologic subtype was mainly adenocarcinoma or squamous cell carcinoma. Study findings and constraints: Clones >0.5% enriched in tumour were rarer in adenocarcinoma (around 35%) than squamous (approximately 80%). In adenocarcinoma, maximal tumour-associated clone frequency tracked TIL tumour reactivity.

Normal lung sampling was at least 3 cm from the tumour, as distant as possible. Frozen unsorted single-cell suspensions supplied the genomic DNA. As for this clone: Antigen specificity is unknown.

Losses at the gene ends were 5 bases for V and 11 bases for J; bases not matched to a gene: 12. Germline CDR1 reads MDHEN; CDR2 reads SYDVKM. The CDR3 spans 16 residues. The protocol was immunoSEQ multiplex PCR, while the TCRdb copy is restricted to in-frame clones and leaves out a portion. The repertoire holds approximately 6,000 clones, with about 90% as singletons. The receptor's source is a human donor with non-small cell lung cancer. V usage is TRBV28 and J usage is TRBJ2-7, with 16 bases fitting TRBD2. Material for sequencing was non-adjacent lung tissue. The CDR3 coding sequence is TGTGCCAGCAGTGTCTCGGGACTAGCGGGAGGGGACGGCGAGTACTTC. This encodes CASSVSGLAGGDGEYF. Looking up the rest from reference TRBV28 and TRBJ2-7 gives the full variable domain: DVKVTQSSRYLVKRTGEKVFLECVQDMDHENMFWYRQDPGLGLRLIYFSYDVKMKEKGDIPEGYSVSREKKERFSLILESASTNQTSMYLCASSVSGLAGGDGEYFGPGTRLTVT.